This T cell receptor (beta chain) originates from a study of T cells in Graves' hyperthyroidism and ophthalmopathy. V lost 3 bases and J lost 8, with 10 bases in between. The CDR3 covers 12 residues. In germline, CDR1 is SNHLY, CDR2 FYNNEI. The investigators amplified TCR beta CDR3 regions from RNA transcripts. The TCR CDR3 was amplified in a first-round RT-PCR using the HTBI primer set. TCRdb independently ran MiXCR on the multiplex PCR reads; one entry per CDR3 protein. Among some 650,000 distinct CDR3 sequences listed, around 16% were seen once. Clinical Activity Scores of at least 3, NOSPECS grades of at least 4 and durations under 3 months characterized ophthalmopathy patients. Diagnoses rested on clinical symptoms, serum thyroxine and TRAb, thyroid ultrasound and orbital computed tomography. Many counts were recorded for this clonotype.

The V and J genes are TRBV2 and TRBJ1-2, with a weak D call TRBD1 (5 bases). Sequenced material: blood. The clonotype was recovered from a woman aged 40 to 55 with Graves' ophthalmopathy. The CDR3 protein is CASSEGELGYTF. CDR3 in DNA: TGTGCCAGCAGTGAGGGGGAATTAGGCTACACCTTC.